The sequence of this T cell receptor beta chain was determined in a study of blood T cell repertoires in COVID-19. Turning to the study itself: Both acute and convalescent COVID-19 samples were obtained from the United States, Italy and Spain. PBMCs, B-cell-depleted T cells, or T cells were the source of the cDNA or gDNA that made up the material.

The CDR3 is 15 residues long. The V gene lost 0 bases and the J gene lost 6 bases, with 9 bases spanning the gap. Germline values: CDR1 LGHDT, CDR2 YNNKEL (reference sequence). Original methodology: Amplified reference gene primers provided the basis for estimating nucleated cell counts. Sequenced by immunoSEQ multiplex PCR; TCRdb stores in-frame clones only, minus some. The D gene and trimming were derived from the DNA, and the V and J assignments and clone size from that table. The table includes 150,000 to 250,000 clones, less than 95% detected once. Seattle patient enrollment occurred during active infection, with longitudinal follow-up thereafter.

The TCR sequence derives from a man aged 25 to 40 with COVID-19, enrolled during active disease. Sequenced input: peripheral blood. This sequence joins TRBV3-1 (or the pseudogene TRBV3-2) and TRBJ1-6; a possible D gene is TRBD1 (6 bases). CDR3 in amino acids: CASSQDPRGNSPLHF. The CDR3 DNA sequence: TGTGCCAGCAGCCAAGATCCCAGGGGTAATTCACCCCTCCACTTT.